Described below is a single TCR beta chain sequence and its context. The antigen is undetermined. These data originate in a study of graft-versus-host responses after intestinal transplantation. Study-level information: Anti-thymocyte globulin served as induction for all recipients, who then took tacrolimus and steroids for about three years.

The protocol was immunoSEQ multiplex PCR, while the TCRdb copy is restricted to in-frame clones and leaves out a portion. The sample comprises more than 60,000 clones, roughly 88% of which are singletons, and approximately 1.3% rests with the top ten. Study results and caveats: Allograft graft-versus-host to host-versus-graft clonal ratios ran high in patients with graft-donor T cell macrochimerism. Recipient marrow harbored GvH clones, some of which surfaced first in ileum or blood. Peak levels of circulating GvH clones tracked with early post-transplant HvG declines.

There are 14 residues in the CDR3. The germline V gene has CDR1 SGDLS and CDR2 YYNGEE. Trimming at V came to 3 bases and at J to 3 bases, leaving 3 bases not matched to a gene. The rearrangement joins TRBV9 to TRBJ2-7; 10 nucleotides agree with TRBD1. Material: unstimulated CD8+ T cells sorted from spleen or lymph node cells, obtained before intestinal transplant. This clonotype originated in a human donor who received an intestinal transplant. CDR3 bases: TGTGCCAGCAGCGCGACAGGGGGCAGCTACGAGCAGTACTTC. Translated, it gives CASSATGGSYEQYF.